This T cell receptor beta chain was observed in a study of cytomegalovirus exposure and HLA in healthy donors. Whole-study context: An analysis done earlier identified fewer than 140 million unique TCR beta sequences from around 180 million T cells. Among approximately 390 genotyped donors, around 77% fell in the Caucasian-associated ancestry cluster.

Researchers ran the PCR with 60 Vbeta and 13 Jbeta primers. Clones were read by immunoSEQ multiplex PCR, and TCRdb kept only the in-frame ones, dropping some. The table lists roughly 89,000 clones, around 84% of them singletons. Sequenced material: PBMCs. This sequence originates from a man between 18 and 29 years old in good health and CMV-seronegative.

The CDR3 sequence is CASSFQGWGEAFF. The DNA of the CDR3 is TGTGCCAGCAGTTTTCAGGGTTGGGGTGAAGCTTTCTTT. The chain has TRBV27 and TRBJ1-1; possibly TRBD1 for D (5 bases). Trimming shortened V by 3 bases and J by 7 bases, and 12 bases separated the two germline ends. This CDR3 spans 13 amino acids. Germline V lookup: CDR1 MNHEY, CDR2 SMNVEV (reference sequence).